This T cell receptor (beta chain) is from a study of sequential checkpoint blockade in melanoma. Study as a whole: DNA from around 90 pretreatment tumor samples underwent TCRβ immunosequencing.

This CDR3 has 17 residues. The germline V gene encodes CDR1 SGHNT and CDR2 YENEEA. Treatment: randomized to nivolumab then ipilimumab (arm A) or the reverse (arm B). In regard to this clone: One end of the junction fails to match germline, which may point to a read error.

The table came from immunoSEQ multiplex PCR; TCRdb's copy has only in-frame clones and leaves some out. The repertoire holds over 10,000 clones, with about 28% as singletons. This specimen was tumor tissue (inferred from file names), taken from a patient given nivolumab and ipilimumab in sequence. V usage is TRBV11-3 and J usage is TRBJ2-2; 8 bases agree with TRBD2. The receptor comes from a human donor with melanoma. DNA of the CDR3: TGTGCTAGCAGCCCAATCTCGGCGGGAGGATCGTCCGGGGAGCTGTTTTTT. It yields the protein CASSPISAGGSSGELFF.